Shown below are 18 T cell receptor beta chains from a single sample sequenced in a study of patients and donors after allogeneic stem cell transplantation. TCRdb passed the RT-PCR reads through MiXCR, listing each CDR3 protein once. Of approximately 430,000 distinct CDR3 sequences in the sample, around 15% are singletons; the top ten hold about 7%. The sample comprised blood, either unsorted or a sorted T cell fraction (not recorded which). The source is a human donor who was either an allogeneic HSCT recipient or a stem cell or donor lymphocyte infusion donor (not recorded which). It is not recorded whose cells these are; they may come from a transplant donor.

V is TRBV16 and J is TRBJ1-2, with D tentatively TRBD1 (6 bases). V was pared by 8 bases and J by 2 bases, with 15 bases between. The CDR3 is 14 amino acids. Germline CDR1 is KGHSY and CDR2 is FQNENV. The CDR3 region has the DNA TGTGCCAGCCGGGGACAACAGGGCAACTATGGCTACACCTTC. This codes for CASRGQQGNYGYTF.

The genes are TRBV20-1 and TRBJ2-7, with 7 bases fitting TRBD1. V shed 5 bases, J shed 3 bases, and the junction held 10 bases outside the gene matches. The CDR3 loop spans 14 amino acids. CDR1 DFQATT and CDR2 SNEGSKA come from the germline V gene (reference sequence). CDR3 DNA: TGCAGTGCTGGCCTGGGACAGAGAGTCTACGAGCAGTACTTC. The encoded protein is CSAGLGQRVYEQYF.

This clonotype was recorded a few times. The chain carries TRBV6-1 and TRBJ2-3, with D uncertain. The CDR3 consists of 14 residues. Germline V lookup: CDR1 MNHNS, CDR2 SASEGT. The germline V and J ends were trimmed by 4 bases and 0 bases, with 8 bases remaining between them. CDR3 DNA: TGTGCCAGCAGTGGTAGTAGGAGCACAGATACGCAGTATTTT. This codes for CASSGSRSTDTQYF.

The chain joins TRBV18 to TRBJ2-1; a weak D match, TRBD1 (5 bases). Deletions cut 3 bases from V and 8 bases from J, with 14 bases between. Looked up from germline, CDR1 is KGHSH and CDR2 is LQKENI. This CDR3 has 14 amino acids. CDR3 loop: CASSPTGNLDEQFF. DNA of the CDR3: TGTGCCAGCTCACCTACAGGTAACTTGGATGAGCAGTTCTTC.

Many counts were recorded for this clonotype. J is TRBJ1-2 and V is TRBV6-2 or TRBV6-3; no firm D call. CDR1 and CDR2 (germline): MNHEY, SVGEGT. This CDR3 spans 13 amino acids. The V and J ends lost 7 bases and 8 bases respectively, with 17 bases between them. This CDR3 reads CASTPSVVEGYTF. DNA for the CDR3: TGTGCCAGCACCCCTTCTGTCGTAGAAGGCTACACCTTC.

This clonotype was found many times. The rearrangement links TRBV5-1 to TRBJ1-1; D is uncertain. The V end was cut by 5 bases, the J end by 0 bases, with 8 bases between. The CDR3 extends over 13 amino acids. Per germline, CDR1 SGHRS and CDR2 YFSETQ. As DNA, the CDR3 is TGCGCCAGCAGGCAAGGGTTGAACACTGAAGCTTTCTTT. Translation gives CASRQGLNTEAFF. Full variable domain (rest looked up from reference TRBV5-1 and TRBJ1-1): KAGVTQTPRYLIKTRGQQVTLSCSPISGHRSVSWYQQTPGQGLQFLFEYFSETQRNKGNFPGRFSGRQFSNSRSEMNVSTLELGDSALYLCASRQGLNTEAFFGQGTRLTVV.

This clonotype occurred a few times. This chain links TRBV7-2 with TRBJ1-5; 7 nucleotides align to TRBD1. This CDR3 spans 13 amino acids. With V trimmed by 5 bases and J by 7 bases, 5 bases remained unmatched. Germline CDR1 reads SGHTA; CDR2 reads FQGNSA. The CDR3 region is CASSSYRGQPQHF. For the CDR3, the DNA is TGTGCCAGCAGCAGTTACAGGGGCCAGCCCCAGCATTTT.

The table lists this clonotype with a few counts. The rearrangement uses TRBV6-5 and TRBJ1-1, with D hard to call. Trimming removed 6 bases at V and 3 bases at J, with 11 bases between. CDR1 is MNHEY and CDR2 is SVGAGI in the germline V gene. There are 13 residues in the CDR3. CDR3 DNA: TGTGCCAGCAGCTACCGGGTTGACACTGAAGCTTTCTTT. Encoded protein: CASSYRVDTEAFF.

This clonotype was picked up a small number of times. The chain employs TRBV12-3 or TRBV12-4 and TRBJ1-1; no clear D gene. The CDR3 totals 12 residues. V dropped 0 bases and J dropped 8 bases, with 7 bases sitting between them. The CDR3 region has the DNA TGTGCCAGCAGTTTAGCGCGAACGGAAGCTTTCTTT. This translates into CASSLARTEAFF.

This clonotype was seen repeatedly, ten times or more. The rearrangement links TRBV15 to TRBJ2-7, with D unclear. CDR1 and CDR2 (germline): LNHNV, YYDKDF (reference sequence). CDR3 length: 11 amino acids. The ends were cut back, 0 bases at V and 5 bases at J, with 2 bases in the middle. This chain's CDR3 is CATSRDHEQYF. CDR3 bases: TGTGCCACCAGCAGAGACCACGAGCAGTACTTC.

V and J are TRBV6-1 and TRBJ2-2; D is perhaps TRBD1 (5 bases). V lost 7 bases to trimming and J lost 2 bases, with 8 bases between them. The germline V gene encodes CDR1 MNHNS and CDR2 SASEGT. The CDR3 totals 13 residues. Here the CDR3 reads CASTDTNTGELFF. In DNA form, the CDR3 reads TGTGCCAGCACGGACACCAACACCGGGGAGCTGTTTTTT.

This chain links TRBV4-1 with TRBJ1-2, with D perhaps matching TRBD1 (5 bases). Germline V gene sequence: CDR1 MGHRA, CDR2 YSYEKL. The CDR3 contains 16 residues. With 4 bases removed from V and 3 bases from J, the gap between germline ends came to 18 bases. CDR3 coding DNA: TGCGCCAGCAGCCCACCGGGGGAGGGCTCTGACTATGGCTACACCTTC. Translating gives CASSPPGEGSDYGYTF.

Only a few counts were recorded for this clonotype. V and J are TRBV6-5 and TRBJ1-4; no clear D. CDR1 is MNHEY, CDR2 SVGAGI, per germline. V was clipped by 0 bases and J by 0 bases, with 11 bases between them. This CDR3 comprises 17 residues. As DNA, the CDR3 is TGTGCCAGCAGTTACTCGAGTGGCGTGGCAACTAATGAAAAACTGTTTTTT. Its protein is CASSYSSGVATNEKLFF.

The V and J genes are TRBV5-1 and TRBJ2-2; 8 bases align to TRBD1. The CDR3 covers 14 residues. In germline, CDR1 is SGHRS, CDR2 YFSETQ. Trimming removed 1 base from V and 9 bases from J; junction bases left unmatched: 5. In DNA, the CDR3 is TGCGCCAGCAGCTTGAGACAGGGGTGGAGGGAGCTGTTTTTT. This codes for CASSLRQGWRELFF.

The chain links TRBV30 to TRBJ2-3; the match to TRBD2 covers 10 bases. Germline CDR1 reads GTSNPN; CDR2 reads SVGIG (reference sequence). CDR3 length: 14 residues. V was pared by 7 bases and J by 5 bases, with 9 bases of the junction left unmatched. The CDR3 protein is CAYSGGLKVDTQYF. CDR3 DNA: TGTGCCTATAGCGGGGGGCTTAAAGTAGATACGCAGTATTTT. The variable domain in full, completed from reference TRBV30 and TRBJ2-3, reads SQTIHQWPATLVQPVGSPLSLECTVEGTSNPNLYWYRQAAGRGLQLLFYSVGIGQISSEVPQNLSASRPQDRQFILSSKKLLLSDSGFYLCAYSGGLKVDTQYFGPGTRLTVL.

This clonotype has a handful of counts. This chain links TRBV20-1 with TRBJ2-1, with TRBD1 matching over 7 bases. The CDR3 covers 16 residues. Germline CDR1 DFQATT, CDR2 SNEGSKA (reference sequence). V trimming: 0 bases; J trimming: 4 bases; junction bases outside the gene matches: 9. CDR3 sequence: CSARDGGPTGYNEQFF. The DNA of the CDR3 is TGCAGTGCTAGAGATGGGGGCCCGACAGGGTACAATGAGCAGTTCTTC.

This clonotype was found a few times. The chain joins TRBV19 to TRBJ2-5; no clear D. Looked up from germline, CDR1 is LNHDA and CDR2 is SQIVND (reference sequence). The CDR3 loop spans 12 amino acids. V was clipped by 10 bases and J by 4 bases, with 13 bases between them. The CDR3 loop reads CATTKPPETQYF. CDR3 coding DNA: TGTGCCACTACGAAACCGCCAGAGACCCAGTACTTC.

This clonotype came up a few times. The rearrangement uses TRBV20-1 and TRBJ2-7; D remains unclear. This CDR3 comprises 12 residues. V gave up 0 bases and J gave up 2 bases, with 5 bases separating them. From germline, CDR1 is DFQATT and CDR2 SNEGSKA (reference sequence). The CDR3 nucleotides read TGCAGTGCTAGAGATGTACCCTACGAGCAGTACTTC. Translated, it gives CSARDVPYEQYF.